These 13 T cell receptor beta chains share one sample of origin, sequenced in a study of cytomegalovirus exposure and HLA in healthy donors. Primers for the PCR totalled 60 Vbeta and 13 Jbeta. Clones were read by immunoSEQ multiplex PCR, and TCRdb kept only the in-frame ones, dropping some. The sample gives roughly 100,000 clones, 75% to 85% of which show up once; over 2% is in the top ten. Sequencing input: PBMCs. These receptors originate from a man between 25 and 39 years old in good health and CMV-seronegative.

This chain connects TRBV28 to TRBJ2-3, with 8 bases fitting TRBD1. Germline-derived CDR1 and CDR2 are MDHEN and SYDVKM. V shed 5 bases and J 0 bases; nucleotides not matched to a gene: 4. CDR3 length equals 15 residues. CDR3 amino acids: CASSPDRGSTDTQYF. The CDR3 region has the DNA TGTGCCAGCAGTCCAGACAGGGGAAGCACAGATACGCAGTATTTT.

This CDR3 reads CASSHYPRTSTDTQYF. The CDR3, as DNA: TGTGCCAGCAGCCACTATCCCCGGACTTCCACAGATACGCAGTATTTT. The rearrangement uses TRBV2 and TRBJ2-3; a possible D gene is TRBD2 (5 bases). The length of the CDR3 is 16 residues. V dropped 6 bases and J dropped 2 bases, with 18 bases sitting between them. Germline CDR1 reads SNHLY; CDR2 reads FYNNEI.

The genes are TRBV29-1 and TRBJ2-7; 7 bases are shared with TRBD1. Germline V gene sequence: CDR1 SQVTM, CDR2 ANQGSEA. The J segment lost 2 bases and the V segment lost 5 bases, leaving 6 bases of the junction unmatched. The length of the CDR3 is 13 residues. CDR3 coding DNA: TGCAGCGTTAAAGGGCAGGGGGCCTACGAGCAGTACTTC. This codes for CSVKGQGAYEQYF.

The gene calls are TRBV19 and TRBJ1-1; 8 bases align to TRBD1. Germline CDR1 and CDR2: LNHDA and SQIVND (reference sequence). J was trimmed by 5 bases and V by 4 bases; bases with no gene match: 15. The CDR3 runs to 17 residues. CDR3 residues: CASSKSRDRSISTEAFF. CDR3 nucleotide sequence: TGTGCCAGTAGTAAATCCCGGGACAGGTCCATTTCGACTGAAGCTTTCTTT.

CDR3 coding DNA: TGTGCCAGTAGTATAACAGGGCTGAACACTGAAGCTTTCTTT. This sequence encodes CASSITGLNTEAFF. The rearrangement uses TRBV19 and TRBJ1-1; weak D call: TRBD1 (6 bases). The V end lost 2 bases, the J end lost 0 bases, and 7 bases lay between the germline ends. The germline CDR1 and CDR2 sequences are LNHDA and SQIVND (reference sequence). The CDR3 runs 14 residues.

V and J are TRBV19 and TRBJ1-1; 7 bases are a match to TRBD1. Germline loops: CDR1 LNHDA, CDR2 SQIVND (reference sequence). V dropped 5 bases and J dropped 6; count of bases not matched to a gene: 12. The CDR3 spans 15 residues. This chain's CDR3 is CASSHIQGSIAEAFF. In DNA form, the CDR3 reads TGTGCCAGTAGTCATATACAGGGGTCCATAGCTGAAGCTTTCTTT. The complete variable domain, with remaining parts taken from reference TRBV19 and TRBJ1-1, reads DGGITQSPKYLFRKEGQNVTLSCEQNLNHDAMYWYRQDPGQGLRLIYYSQIVNDFQKGDIAEGYSVSREKKESFPLTVTSAQKNPTAFYLCASSHIQGSIAEAFFGQGTRLTVV.

The chain combines TRBV18 with TRBJ2-1; the match to TRBD2 covers 9 bases. The CDR3 is made up of 17 amino acids. V trimming: 3 bases; J trimming: 5 bases; junction bases outside the gene matches: 11. Looked up from germline, CDR1 is KGHSH and CDR2 is LQKENI. CDR3 amino acids: CASSPLRGRARDNEQFF. The CDR3 DNA reads as TGTGCCAGCTCACCCCTCCGCGGGAGGGCCCGGGACAATGAGCAGTTCTTC.

The V call is TRBV7-3, the J call TRBJ2-1; D is perhaps TRBD1 (5 bases). The CDR3 covers 15 residues. CDR1 is SGHTA, CDR2 FQGTGA, per germline. Trimming took 5 bases from V and 0 from J, leaving 11 bases between them. The CDR3 here is CASSLDSSSYNEQFF. CDR3 in DNA: TGTGCCAGCAGCCTCGACAGTTCCTCCTACAATGAGCAGTTCTTC.

V is TRBV7-2 and J is TRBJ2-2; D is unresolved. CDR1 and CDR2 (germline): SGHTA, FQGNSA. V lost 3 bases and J lost 4, with 9 bases in between. The CDR3 covers 14 residues. This chain's CDR3 is CASSLYNPTGELFF. The DNA of the CDR3 is TGTGCCAGCAGCTTGTACAACCCCACCGGGGAGCTGTTTTTT.

V gene TRBV19 combines with J gene TRBJ2-3; 10 positions match TRBD2. Germline values: CDR1 LNHDA, CDR2 SQIVND (reference sequence). J lost 3 bases, V lost 6 bases, and 9 bases had no gene match. CDR3 length: 16 residues. CDR3: CASSRIAGGPTDTQYF. The CDR3, as DNA: TGTGCCAGTAGCCGAATAGCGGGAGGTCCGACAGATACGCAGTATTTT.

The V and J genes are TRBV30 and TRBJ1-3; D remains unclear. The CDR3 spans 12 residues. Germline loops: CDR1 GTSNPN, CDR2 SVGIG (reference sequence). Trimming removed 4 bases at V and 2 bases at J, with 6 bases between. Here the CDR3 DNA reads TGTGCCTGGAATATCCCTGGAAACACCATATATTTT. Translating gives CAWNIPGNTIYF.

A few counts support this clone. The V and J genes are TRBV6-1 and TRBJ1-4; 10 bases are shared with TRBD1. With V trimmed by 1 base and J by 7 bases, 6 bases remained unmatched. Germline CDR1 MNHNS, CDR2 SASEGT. CDR3 length: 16 amino acids. CDR3 sequence reads: CASSEDPTGGFEKLFF. In DNA, the CDR3 is TGTGCCAGCAGTGAAGATCCGACAGGGGGCTTTGAAAAACTGTTTTTT.

The sample holds a few counts of this clone. The chain links TRBV9 to TRBJ1-4; D is possibly TRBD1 (5 bases). The V end lost 0 bases, the J end lost 4 bases, and 10 bases lay between the germline ends. The CDR3 is 15 residues long. The germline gives CDR1 SGDLS, CDR2 YYNGEE. CDR3: CASSVGRQLNEKLFF. The DNA for the CDR3 is TGTGCCAGCAGCGTAGGTAGACAGCTTAATGAAAAACTGTTTTTT.